Each of the 11 T cell receptor beta chains below was sequenced from the same sample in a study of shared clonotypes between healthy human individuals. Sequencing was performed with immunoSEQ multiplex PCR; in TCRdb, only in-frame clones are kept and a portion is missing. Among about 2.4 million clones listed, more than 85% were seen once. The sample was naive CD4+ T cells from PBMCs. Regarding subset: CD45RA+ positively selected. The source of these receptors is a man aged 18 to 30 in good health. Some clones in this sample may be carry-over from other donors' samples.

The chain employs TRBV11-2 and TRBJ2-1; 8 bases are shared with TRBD2. The CDR3 sequence is 13 residues long. The ends lost 5 bases at V and 9 bases at J; junction bases unmatched: 6. Germline CDR1 is SGHAT and CDR2 is FQNNGV. In DNA, the CDR3 is TGTGCCAGCAGCACCCAACTAGCGGTTGAGCAGTTCTTC. As protein: CASSTQLAVEQFF. Using reference TRBV11-2 and TRBJ2-1 for the parts outside the CDR3, the full variable domain is EAGVAQSPRYKIIEKRQSVAFWCNPISGHATLYWYQQILGQGPKLLIQFQNNGVVDDSQLPKDRFSAERLKGVDSTLKIQPAKLEDSAVYLCASSTQLAVEQFFGPGTRLTVL.

This rearrangement joins TRBV7-3 to TRBJ1-4; weak D call: TRBD1 (5 bases). V gave up 0 bases and J gave up 0 bases, with 17 bases separating them. This CDR3 is 19 amino acids long. Germline assignment: CDR1 SGHTA and CDR2 FQGTGA. This CDR3 is CASSLTEKRGAATNEKLFF. For the CDR3, the DNA is TGTGCCAGCAGCTTAACGGAAAAACGAGGGGCAGCAACTAATGAAAAACTGTTTTTT.

The V call is TRBV7-2, the J call TRBJ2-1; unclear D gene. There are 13 residues in the CDR3. CDR1 SGHTA and CDR2 FQGNSA come from the germline V gene. Trimming removed 6 bases at V and 10 bases at J, with 16 bases between. The CDR3 here is CASREKGTREQFF. CDR3 nucleotide sequence: TGTGCCAGCAGGGAGAAGGGCACAAGGGAGCAGTTCTTC.

This chain joins TRBV7-2 and TRBJ2-6, with 10 bases that match TRBD1. Germline V CDR1 and CDR2: SGHTA, FQGNSA. The CDR3 is 19 amino acids. The V and J ends lost 5 bases and 0 bases, in that order; junction bases with no gene match: 10. CDR3 nucleotides: TGTGCCAGCAGCCCCCTTCCGGGACAGGGGAGCTCTGGGGCCAACGTCCTGACTTTC. It is translated as CASSPLPGQGSSGANVLTF.

Note on this clone: Different DNA sequences within this sample yield the same CDR3. The chain combines TRBV5-4 with TRBJ1-3; possible D gene TRBD1, 5 bases. This CDR3 spans 14 amino acids. Germline CDR1 and CDR2: SGHNT and YYREEE (reference sequence). V lost 4 bases and J 0 bases, leaving 8 bases between the germline ends. CDR3 amino acids: CASSLQGSGNTIYF. DNA for the CDR3: TGTGCCAGCAGCCTTCAGGGCTCTGGAAACACCATATATTTT.

The chain has TRBV2 and TRBJ2-7, with D possibly being TRBD2 (6 bases). Germline values: CDR1 SNHLY, CDR2 FYNNEI. Trimming removed 8 bases at V and 2 bases at J, with 10 bases between. The CDR3 has 12 amino acids. The CDR3 DNA is TGTGCCAGCGGCGGGGCGACCTACGAGCAGTACTTC. Its translation is CASGGATYEQYF.

In this sample, this clone turned up once. This chain connects TRBV29-1 to TRBJ1-2; 7 nucleotides match TRBD1. Germline lookup yields CDR1 SQVTM and CDR2 ANQGSEA. Losses at the gene ends were 7 bases for V and 2 bases for J; bases not matched to a gene: 10. CDR3 length: 14 residues. The CDR3 nucleotides read TGCAGCGCTCGGGGGGACAGAACAAACTATGGCTACACCTTC. This encodes CSARGDRTNYGYTF. The whole variable domain, remainder taken from reference TRBV29-1 and TRBJ1-2, is SAVISQKPSRDICQRGTSLTIQCQVDSQVTMMFWYRQQPGQSLTLIATANQGSEATYESGFVIDKFPISRPNLTFSTLTVSNMSPEDSSIYLCSARGDRTNYGYTFGSGTRLTVV.

The chain has TRBV12-5 and TRBJ2-3; 14 bases align to TRBD2. Per the germline V gene, CDR1 is LGHNT and CDR2 is FRNRAP. V was clipped by 5 bases and J by 4 bases; unmatched bases: 17. The CDR3 runs to 20 residues. For the CDR3, the DNA is TGTGCTAGTGGTATTGCGCTAACCGGGACTAGCGGGAGTCGCTCAGATACGCAGTATTTT. This translates into CASGIALTGTSGSRSDTQYF.

This clone appeared once. V usage is TRBV5-1 and J usage is TRBJ1-3; a weak D match, TRBD1 (6 bases). The germline V gene has CDR1 SGHRS and CDR2 YFSETQ. V dropped 1 base and J dropped 0 bases, with 20 bases sitting between them. This CDR3 contains 19 residues. DNA of the CDR3: TGCGCCAGCAGCTTGCGTGCACAGGGTAGTTTCAGCTCTGGAAACACCATATATTTT. Translated: CASSLRAQGSFSSGNTIYF.

A note on this clone: At the DNA level, this CDR3 is encoded by other sequences in the same sample as well. The gene calls are TRBV28 and TRBJ1-2; 10 bases agree with TRBD1. Per germline, CDR1 MDHEN and CDR2 SYDVKM. V lost 6 bases and J lost 5; bases outside the gene matches: 3. The CDR3 length is 13 residues. CDR3 sequence: CASRGQGWYGYTF. The CDR3 DNA follows: TGTGCCAGCAGGGGACAGGGGTGGTATGGCTACACCTTC.

Points on this clone: Other DNA sequences in the sample encode the same CDR3. This chain links TRBV7-2 with TRBJ2-3; TRBD2 aligns across 10 bases. The CDR3 is 16 residues long. From germline, CDR1 is SGHTA and CDR2 FQGNSA. The trim removed 1 base at V and 3 bases at J, leaving 4 bases unmatched. CDR3 loop: CASSLVLAGGTDTQYF. CDR3 sequence (DNA): TGTGCCAGCAGCTTAGTCTTAGCGGGAGGAACAGATACGCAGTATTTT.